The 21 T cell receptor beta chains below all came from one sample that was sequenced in a study of blood T cell repertoires in COVID-19. The assay was immunoSEQ multiplex PCR, and TCRdb's table has in-frame clones only and misses some. Altogether around 250,000 clones are present, 84% being singletons, with the ten largest covering approximately 4%. The sample taken for sequencing was PBMCs or T cells enriched from blood (not recorded which). These receptors were taken from a young man with acute COVID-19.

The chain has TRBV9 and TRBJ1-2; D unresolved. CDR3 length: 15 residues. Germline CDR1 is SGDLS and CDR2 is YYNGEE. V lost 0 bases and J lost 4, with 13 bases in between. The CDR3 DNA follows: TGTGCCAGCAGCGTAGGGTCGGGTGACGGCTATGGCTACACCTTC. It translates to CASSVGSGDGYGYTF.

The chain employs TRBV2 and TRBJ2-1; D perhaps matches TRBD2 (6 bases). Trimming took 0 bases from V and 5 from J, leaving 11 bases between them. Germline CDR1 reads SNHLY; CDR2 reads FYNNEI. The CDR3 is 15 residues long. As DNA, the CDR3 is TGTGCCAGCAGTGAAGCGTCAGCGGGCAACAATGAGCAGTTCTTC. It yields the protein CASSEASAGNNEQFF.

Concerning this clone: Germline is not matched at one junction end, which may reflect a read error. The rearrangement uses TRBV5-1 and TRBJ2-5; D might be TRBD1 (6 bases). The CDR3 sequence is 15 residues long. The V gene's germline CDR1 is SGHRS and CDR2 YFSETQ. CDR3: CASSPLTGNQETQYF. For the CDR3, the DNA is TGTGCCAGCAGCCCACTCACAGGGAACCAAGAGACCCAGTACTTC.

About this clone itself: Its ends do not fully match the called genes, so a read error is possible. The CDR3 DNA sequence: TGTGCCAGCAGCTTGGCCTCAAGCAGGGGGGTTTCACCCCTCCACTTT. Its translation is CASSLASSRGVSPLHF. The V call is TRBV5-1, the J call TRBJ1-6; 7 nucleotides agree with TRBD1. From germline, CDR1 is SGHRS and CDR2 YFSETQ. The CDR3 has 16 amino acids. Full variable domain (missing parts from reference TRBV5-1 and TRBJ1-6): KAGVTQTPRYLIKTRGQQVTLSCSPISGHRSVSWYQQTPGQGLQFLFEYFSETQRNKGNFPGRFSGRQFSNSRSEMNVSTLELGDSALYLCASSLASSRGVSPLHFGNGTRLTVT.

This clone was detected only a few times. The gene calls are TRBV10-1 and TRBJ2-1; D is unresolved. CDR3 length: 12 residues. In germline, CDR1 is WNHNN, CDR2 SYGVQD (reference sequence). Between the trimmed V and J ends, which lost 5 bases and 6 bases, there was a span of 8 bases. The CDR3, as DNA: TGCGCCAGCAGTTTAACAGTCAATGAGCAGTTCTTC. Amino acid sequence: CASSLTVNEQFF.

V is TRBV2 and J is TRBJ1-2; unclear D gene. Germline V gene lookup returns CDR1 SNHLY and CDR2 FYNNEI. This CDR3 has 14 amino acids. V lost 4 bases and J lost 0, with 9 bases in between. CDR3 loop: CASSGRRSNYGYTF. The CDR3 coding sequence is TGTGCCAGCAGTGGCCGCCGGTCTAACTATGGCTACACCTTC.

This clone came up a few times. The chain joins TRBV12-3 or TRBV12-4 to TRBJ1-6; no firm D call. The CDR3 loop spans 13 amino acids. V was trimmed by 7 bases and J by 7 bases, leaving 11 bases between them. The CDR3 protein is CASTIGGNSPLHF. In nucleotides, the CDR3 is TGTGCCAGCACCATAGGCGGGAATTCACCCCTCCACTTT.

V gene TRBV5-4 combines with J gene TRBJ2-3; 7 bases are shared with TRBD2. Germline V gene data show CDR1 as SGHNT and CDR2 as YYREEE (reference sequence). V trimming: 4 bases; J trimming: 4 bases; junction bases outside the gene matches: 6. CDR3 size: 14 residues. CDR3 DNA sequence: TGTGCCAGCAGCGCGGGAGCGGGCGCAGATACGCAGTATTTT. Amino acid sequence: CASSAGAGADTQYF.

The chain links TRBV18 to TRBJ2-2, with TRBD1 as a possible D gene (6 bases). Germline V gives CDR1 KGHSH, CDR2 LQKENI. Trimming cost V 8 bases and J 0 bases, with 10 bases left between them. The CDR3 contains 14 residues. CDR3 amino acids: CASAWTANTGELFF. Written as DNA, the CDR3 is TGTGCCAGCGCTTGGACAGCGAACACCGGGGAGCTGTTTTTT.

This chain joins TRBV2 and TRBJ2-2, with 12 positions matching TRBD2. This CDR3 has 16 amino acids. CDR1 SNHLY and CDR2 FYNNEI come from the germline V gene. J gave up 2 bases and V 6 bases, and 4 bases lay outside the gene matches. CDR3 protein: CASRLAGGINTGELFF. The CDR3 DNA follows: TGTGCCAGCAGACTAGCGGGGGGAATCAACACCGGGGAGCTGTTTTTT.

The CDR3 DNA sequence: TGTGCCAGCAGCATACACGGACTAGCGGGAGGATACAATGAGCAGTTCTTC. Amino acids: CASSIHGLAGGYNEQFF. The chain links TRBV7-9 to TRBJ2-1; 14 nucleotides line up with TRBD2. Germline loops: CDR1 SEHNR, CDR2 FQNEAQ (reference sequence). V dropped 5 bases and J dropped 4; count of bases not matched to a gene: 7. This CDR3 is built from 17 residues.

The chain employs TRBV19 and TRBJ2-2, with TRBD2 matching 13 bases. The CDR3 is made up of 16 amino acids. The junction had 6 bases not matched to a gene; V was cut back by 10 bases and J by 1 base. Germline lookup yields CDR1 LNHDA and CDR2 SQIVND (reference sequence). CDR3 in DNA: TGTGCCACCTTGGGACTAGCGGGACAGAACACCGGGGAGCTGTTTTTT. It specifies CATLGLAGQNTGELFF.

V and J are TRBV6-5 and TRBJ1-2; 7 bases map to TRBD1. The CDR3 extends over 13 amino acids. With V trimmed by 9 bases and J by 4 bases, 8 bases remained unmatched. The germline V gene encodes CDR1 MNHEY and CDR2 SVGAGI. The CDR3 nucleotides read TGTGCCAGGAGAAGGGACAGCAGCTATGGCTACACCTTC. Translating gives CARRRDSSYGYTF.

Worth noting for this clone: Germline is not matched at one junction end, which may reflect a read error. The J gene is TRBJ2-3, the V gene TRBV27, with D possibly matching TRBD1 (6 bases). Germline V gene lookup returns CDR1 MNHEY and CDR2 SMNVEV (reference sequence). The CDR3 sequence is 19 residues long. This chain's CDR3 is CASSLSSPRQGLWPDTQYF. The CDR3 bases are TGTGCCAGCAGTCTATCTTCCCCCAGGCAGGGGTTGTGGCCAGATACGCAGTATTTT.

V usage is TRBV28 and J usage is TRBJ2-6; weak D call: TRBD2 (6 bases). Germline values: CDR1 MDHEN, CDR2 SYDVKM. This CDR3 has 15 residues. Trimming shortened V by 4 bases and J by 2 bases, and 9 bases separated the two germline ends. As DNA, the CDR3 is TGTGCCAGCAGTTCCGGAGGGGCTGGGGCCAACGTCCTGACTTTC. Amino acids: CASSSGGAGANVLTF.

The rearrangement joins TRBV5-4 to TRBJ1-4; 7 bases agree with TRBD1. V dropped 4 bases and J dropped 6; count of bases not matched to a gene: 3. Germline V CDR1 and CDR2: SGHNT, YYREEE (reference sequence). The CDR3 consists of 13 residues. The CDR3, as DNA: TGTGCCAGCAGCCCCGACAGGGATGAAAAACTGTTTTTT. As protein: CASSPDRDEKLFF.

V usage is TRBV3-1 (or the pseudogene TRBV3-2) and J usage is TRBJ1-2; D gene ambiguous. Germline V gives CDR1 LGHDT, CDR2 YNNKEL (reference sequence). Between the trimmed V and J ends, which lost 1 base and 4 bases, there was a span of 13 bases. The CDR3 covers 15 residues. CDR3 nucleotides: TGTGCCAGCAGCCAAGGGCCGGGGTCAGGCTATGGCTACACCTTC. Translated, it gives CASSQGPGSGYGYTF.

The chain couples TRBV7-9 to TRBJ2-3; D uncertain. Germline values: CDR1 SEHNR, CDR2 FQNEAQ (reference sequence). Trimming stripped 7 bases from V and 0 bases from J, with 17 bases between. The CDR3 covers 16 residues. CDR3 bases: TGTGCCAGCATCAAAACAGACCTCCTTAGCACAGATACGCAGTATTTT. It encodes CASIKTDLLSTDTQYF.

The table lists this clone with a few counts. The V call is TRBV2, the J call TRBJ2-1, with 10 bases fitting TRBD2. The V and J ends lost 1 base and 5 bases, in that order; junction bases with no gene match: 8. This CDR3 has 17 amino acids. From germline, CDR1 is SNHLY and CDR2 FYNNEI. The CDR3 loop reads CASSEGASGGLNNEQFF. CDR3 DNA: TGTGCCAGCAGTGAAGGTGCTAGCGGGGGCCTTAACAATGAGCAGTTCTTC. The whole variable domain, filled in from reference TRBV2 and TRBJ2-1, reads EPEVTQTPSHQVTQMGQEVILRCVPISNHLYFYWYRQILGQKVEFLVSFYNNEISEKSEIFDDQFSVERPDGSNFTLKIRSTKLEDSAMYFCASSEGASGGLNNEQFFGPGTRLTVL.

V is TRBV7-2 and J is TRBJ2-3; perhaps TRBD2 as D (6 bases). This CDR3 region has 14 residues. V was trimmed by 1 base and J by 6 bases, leaving 11 bases between them. The germline V gene has CDR1 SGHTA and CDR2 FQGNSA. CDR3 protein: CASSLVGGPDTQYF. Written as DNA, the CDR3 is TGTGCCAGCAGCTTAGTCGGAGGGCCCGATACGCAGTATTTT.

CDR3 residues: CASSVAGTGELFF. The CDR3 DNA sequence: TGTGCCAGTAGTGTCGCGGGGACCGGGGAGCTGTTTTTT. The rearrangement joins TRBV19 to TRBJ2-2; D is possibly TRBD2 (6 bases). The CDR3 runs to 13 residues. Trimming took off 5 bases at V and 5 bases at J, with 9 bases between the two ends. CDR1 and CDR2 (germline): LNHDA, SQIVND (reference sequence).